This is a list of T cell receptor beta chains from one sample in a study of shared clonotypes between healthy human individuals. Using immunoSEQ multiplex PCR, the repertoire was profiled, and TCRdb retains in-frame clones only, with some absent. Among roughly 2.2 million clones listed, about 90% were seen once. Sequenced material: naive CD4+ T cells from PBMCs. These TCRs come from a young man in good health. Some clones in this sample may be carry-over from other donors' samples. The CDR3 runs from the conserved cysteine through the conserved F or W. Each record gives: V gene, J gene, CDR3 protein.

TRBV5-3,TRBJ2-4,CARSSTYGTGGKNIQYF
TRBV19,TRBJ2-5,CASSIWDRGQETQYF
TRBV5-1,TRBJ2-6,CASSLGGFSAGANVLTF
TRBV18,TRBJ2-1,CASSPGLAGGDEQFF
TRBV6-7,TRBJ1-4,CASSYYRPNEKLFF
TRBV29-1,TRBJ2-1,CSVEDDPRGNEQFF
TRBV9,TRBJ2-2,CASSVVRGRVGTGELFF
TRBV19,TRBJ1-1,CASSFYLNTEAFF
TRBV6-1,TRBJ1-2,CASSDVGVGYTF
TRBV14,TRBJ2-5,CASSQDLSRGRETQYF
TRBV27,TRBJ1-1,CASSLNPGDTEAFF
TRBV10-1,TRBJ2-3,CASSESRGTGTDTQYF
TRBV2,TRBJ2-5,CASSALEETQYF
TRBV5-4,TRBJ1-2,CASSLGQGNNYGYTF
TRBV5-1,TRBJ1-2,CASSPRGMDYGYTF
TRBV5-4,TRBJ2-1,CASSLQTGSYNEQFF
TRBV27,TRBJ1-3,CASSYPGSGNTIYF
TRBV20-1,TRBJ2-7,CSVVFGEQYF
TRBV7-9,TRBJ2-7,CASSLGSYEQYF
TRBV2,TRBJ2-3,CASRGRGAGSPDTQYF
TRBV2,TRBJ2-3,CASSSESPTQYF
TRBV4-1,TRBJ2-1,CASSHLAGKFF
TRBV7-2,TRBJ2-3,CASTLSGGFTDTQYF
TRBV2,TRBJ2-1,CASRGGVSGIYNEQFF
TRBV9,TRBJ2-1,CASSGVAVVYNEQFF
TRBV11-2,TRBJ2-1,CASRRGLAGEVAYNEQFF
TRBV28,TRBJ1-5,CASSMTGPNQPQHF
TRBV11-2,TRBJ1-3,CASSHIDTNTIYF
TRBV4-2,TRBJ2-2,CASSQEDSRYGELFF
TRBV5-1,TRBJ2-3,CASSGLPLDTQYF
TRBV7-4,TRBJ2-3,CASSLVLQGADTQYF
TRBV18,TRBJ2-1,CASSPGTGVSYNEQFF
TRBV4-2,TRBJ2-1,CASSQETWRGYNEQFF
TRBV18,TRBJ1-1,CASSRGLSENTEAFF
TRBV4-1,TRBJ2-7,CASSQDWGSYEQYF